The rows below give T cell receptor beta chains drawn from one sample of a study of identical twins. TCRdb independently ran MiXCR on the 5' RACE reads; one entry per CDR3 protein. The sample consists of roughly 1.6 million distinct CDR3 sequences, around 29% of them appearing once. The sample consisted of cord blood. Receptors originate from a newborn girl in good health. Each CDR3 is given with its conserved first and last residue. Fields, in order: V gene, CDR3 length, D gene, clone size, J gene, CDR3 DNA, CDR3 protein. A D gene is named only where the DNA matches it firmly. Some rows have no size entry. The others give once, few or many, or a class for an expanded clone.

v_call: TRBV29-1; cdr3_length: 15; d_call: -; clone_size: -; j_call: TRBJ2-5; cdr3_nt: TGCAGCGTTGAATTTGAGGGGCCACCAGGGGAGACCCAGTACTTC; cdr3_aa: CSVEFEGPPGETQYF
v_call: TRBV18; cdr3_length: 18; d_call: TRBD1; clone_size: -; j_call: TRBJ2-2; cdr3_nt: TGTGCCAGCTCACCCAAACGACAGGGTCACGGGAACACCGGGGAGCTGTTTTTT; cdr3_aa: CASSPKRQGHGNTGELFF
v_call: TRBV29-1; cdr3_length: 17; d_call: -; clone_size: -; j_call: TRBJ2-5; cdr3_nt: TGCAGCGTCCTAAGAGCCTATGGGGCAATAGGCCAAGAGACCCAGTACTTC; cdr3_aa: CSVLRAYGAIGQETQYF
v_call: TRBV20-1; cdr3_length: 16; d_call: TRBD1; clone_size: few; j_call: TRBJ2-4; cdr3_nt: TGCAGTGCTAGACATGCACATAGGGACAGGGGGCGCCAGCAGTACTTC; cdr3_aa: CSARHAHRDRGRQQYF
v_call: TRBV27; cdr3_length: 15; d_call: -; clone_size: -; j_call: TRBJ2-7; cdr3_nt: TGTGCCAGCAGTTTTATAACAGGGCCCACCTACGAGCAGTACTTC; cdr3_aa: CASSFITGPTYEQYF
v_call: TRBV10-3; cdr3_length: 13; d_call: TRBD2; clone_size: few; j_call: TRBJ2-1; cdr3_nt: TGTGCCATCAGTGAGCGGGAGGGCAATGAGCAGTTCTTC; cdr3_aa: CAISEREGNEQFF
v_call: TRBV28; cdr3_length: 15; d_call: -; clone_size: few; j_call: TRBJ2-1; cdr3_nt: TGTGCCAGCAGCCCAGCGAGTCTGGGGAGGAATGAGCAGTTCTTC; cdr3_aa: CASSPASLGRNEQFF
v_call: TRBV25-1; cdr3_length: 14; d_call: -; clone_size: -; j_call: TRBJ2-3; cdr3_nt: TGTGCCAGCAGTAAGAAAGGTCCCCCAGATACGCAGTATTTT; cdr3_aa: CASSKKGPPDTQYF
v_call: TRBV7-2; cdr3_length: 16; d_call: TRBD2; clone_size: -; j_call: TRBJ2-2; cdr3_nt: TGTGCCAGCAGCTTAGGGCGGGGGAGGGCCACCGGGGAGCTGTTTTTT; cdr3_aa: CASSLGRGRATGELFF
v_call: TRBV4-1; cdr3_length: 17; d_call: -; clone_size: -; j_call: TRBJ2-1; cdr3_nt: TGCGCCAGCAGCCAAGGAAGGGGGGACAGAGTCTACAATGAGCAGTTCTTC; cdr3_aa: CASSQGRGDRVYNEQFF
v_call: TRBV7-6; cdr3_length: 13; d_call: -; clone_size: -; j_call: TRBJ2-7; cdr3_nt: TGTGCCGGCAGCGAGATTAGCAACTACGAGCAGTACTTC; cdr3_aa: CAGSEISNYEQYF
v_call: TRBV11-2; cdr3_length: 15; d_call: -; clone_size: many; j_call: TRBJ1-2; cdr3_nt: TGTGCCAGCAGCCTCCGACAGGTCCCTAACTATGGCTACACCTTC; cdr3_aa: CASSLRQVPNYGYTF
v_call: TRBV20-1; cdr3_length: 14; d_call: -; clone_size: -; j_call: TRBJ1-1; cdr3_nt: TGCAGTGCTAGCCCGACGAGGCCAAACACTGAAGCTTTCTTT; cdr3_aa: CSASPTRPNTEAFF
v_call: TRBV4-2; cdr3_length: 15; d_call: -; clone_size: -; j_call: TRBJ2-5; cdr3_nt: TGTGCCAGCAGCCAAGAGGGGGGGGCCGGAGAGACCCAGTACTTC; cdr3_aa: CASSQEGGAGETQYF
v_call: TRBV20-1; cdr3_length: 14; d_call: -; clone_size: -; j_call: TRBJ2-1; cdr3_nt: TGCAGTGCTAGAGGATCGGGACGGCGGGACGAGCAGTTCTTC; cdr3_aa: CSARGSGRRDEQFF
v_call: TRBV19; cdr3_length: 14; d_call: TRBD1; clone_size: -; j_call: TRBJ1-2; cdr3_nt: TGTGCCAGTAGACCCCGGGACAGGAGTTATGGCTACACCTTC; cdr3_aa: CASRPRDRSYGYTF
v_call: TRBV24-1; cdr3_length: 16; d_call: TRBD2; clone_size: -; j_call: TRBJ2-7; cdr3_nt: TGTGCCACCAGTGATTTACCTAGCGGGACCTACAATGAGCAGTACTTC; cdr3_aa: CATSDLPSGTYNEQYF
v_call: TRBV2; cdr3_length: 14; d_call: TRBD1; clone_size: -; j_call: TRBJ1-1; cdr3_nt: TGTGCCAGCAGACTGGACAGGGGGGTAACTGAAGCTTTCTTT; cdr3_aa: CASRLDRGVTEAFF
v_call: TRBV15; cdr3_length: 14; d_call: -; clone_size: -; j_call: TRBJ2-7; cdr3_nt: TGTGCCACCAGCAGAGATTCCAGGGAGTACGAGCAGTACTTC; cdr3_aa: CATSRDSREYEQYF
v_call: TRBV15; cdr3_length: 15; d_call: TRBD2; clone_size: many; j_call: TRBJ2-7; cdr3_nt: TGTGCCACCACCGAGACCGGGACTAGCGTATCCGAGCAGTACTTC; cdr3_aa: CATTETGTSVSEQYF
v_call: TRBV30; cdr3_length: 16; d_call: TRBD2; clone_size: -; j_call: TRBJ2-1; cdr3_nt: TGTGCCTGGAGTGTACTAGCGGGCCCATCCTACAATGAGCAGTTCTTC; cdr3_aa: CAWSVLAGPSYNEQFF
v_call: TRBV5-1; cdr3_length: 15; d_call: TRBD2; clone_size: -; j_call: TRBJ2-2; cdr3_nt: TGCGCCAGCAGTTTGGGGACTAGCGGAGCCGGGGAGCTGTTTTTT; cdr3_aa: CASSLGTSGAGELFF
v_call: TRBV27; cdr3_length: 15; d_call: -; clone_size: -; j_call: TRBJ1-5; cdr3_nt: TGTGCCAGCAGTTTTTGGGCTGATAGCAATCAGCCCCAGCATTTT; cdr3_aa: CASSFWADSNQPQHF
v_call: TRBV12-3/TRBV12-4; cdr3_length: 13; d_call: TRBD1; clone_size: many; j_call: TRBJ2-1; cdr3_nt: TGTGCCAGCAGCAAGACAGGGGGCAATGAGCAGTTCTTC; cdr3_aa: CASSKTGGNEQFF
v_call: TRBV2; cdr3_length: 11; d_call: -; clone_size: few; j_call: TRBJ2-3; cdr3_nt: TGTGCCAGCACGCGGTGGGATACGCAGTATTTT; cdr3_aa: CASTRWDTQYF
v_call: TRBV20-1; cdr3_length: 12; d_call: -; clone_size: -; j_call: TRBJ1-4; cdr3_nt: TGCAGTGCTAACCGGCGAGAGGAACAACTGTTTTTT; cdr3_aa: CSANRREEQLFF
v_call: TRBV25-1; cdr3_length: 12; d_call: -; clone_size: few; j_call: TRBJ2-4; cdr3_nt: TGTGCCAGCAGTGAATACGAGAAAACCCAGTACTTC; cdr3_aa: CASSEYEKTQYF
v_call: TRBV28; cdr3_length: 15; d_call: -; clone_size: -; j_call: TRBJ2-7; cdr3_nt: TGTGCCAGCAGGGGCTACAGGGTGAGCTCCTACGAGCAGTACTTC; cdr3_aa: CASRGYRVSSYEQYF
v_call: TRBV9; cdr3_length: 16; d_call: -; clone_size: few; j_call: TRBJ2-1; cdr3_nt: TGTGCCAGCAGCGTAGCTACTAGCCGAGCCTACAATGAGCAGTTCTTC; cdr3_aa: CASSVATSRAYNEQFF
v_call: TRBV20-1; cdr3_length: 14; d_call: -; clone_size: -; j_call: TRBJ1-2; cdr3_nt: TGCAGTGCTAGAGATTTCGAGGGGCCGCATGGCTACACCTTC; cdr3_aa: CSARDFEGPHGYTF
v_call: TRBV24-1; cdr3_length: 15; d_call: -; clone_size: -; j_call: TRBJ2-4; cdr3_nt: TGTGCCACCAGTGATTCGGACATAGCCAAAAACATTCAGTACTTC; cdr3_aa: CATSDSDIAKNIQYF
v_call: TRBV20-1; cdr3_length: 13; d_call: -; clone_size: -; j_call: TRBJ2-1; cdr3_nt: TGCAGTGCTAGAACTCTTTCCCACAATGAGCAGTTCTTC; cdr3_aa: CSARTLSHNEQFF
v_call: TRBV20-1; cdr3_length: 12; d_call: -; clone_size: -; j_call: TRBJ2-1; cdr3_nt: TGCAGTGCTAGAGATGTGGCCGTTAAGCAGTTCTTC; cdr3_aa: CSARDVAVKQFF
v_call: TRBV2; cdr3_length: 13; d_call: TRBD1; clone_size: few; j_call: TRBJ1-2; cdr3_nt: TGTGCCAGCAGGGCAGGGGGGGTAAATGGCTACACCTTC; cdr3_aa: CASRAGGVNGYTF
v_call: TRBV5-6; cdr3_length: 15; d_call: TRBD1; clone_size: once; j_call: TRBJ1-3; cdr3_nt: TGTGCCAGCAGCCTTGGGACAGGGGTTGTGAACACCATATATTTT; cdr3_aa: CASSLGTGVVNTIYF
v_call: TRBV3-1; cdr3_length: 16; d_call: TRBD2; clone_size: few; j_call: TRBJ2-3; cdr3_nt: TGTGCCAGCAGCCGGATCCCGGGACTAGCGTCTGATACGCAGTATTTT; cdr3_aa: CASSRIPGLASDTQYF